This passage covers 13 T cell receptor beta chains from one sample sequenced in a study of Graves' ophthalmopathy and Graves' hyperthyroidism. Scientists amplified the TCR beta CDR3 regions from RNA transcripts. The workflow started with a first-round RT-PCR run with HTBI primers and then moved on to a second-round multiplex PCR. One entry per CDR3 protein, called by TCRdb with MiXCR from the multiplex PCR reads. The sample consists of 620,000 or so distinct CDR3 sequences, 22% of them appearing once. Material: peripheral blood. The receptors shown here come from a woman aged 18-29 years with stable Graves' hyperthyroidism. Some clones in this sample may be carry-over from other donors' samples.

This clonotype came up many times. This CDR3 reads CATSREQGGSTEAFF. DNA of the CDR3: TGTGCCACCAGCAGGGAACAGGGTGGTTCCACTGAAGCTTTCTTT. This chain connects TRBV15 to TRBJ1-1; a weak D match, TRBD1 (6 bases). The germline V and J ends were trimmed by 3 bases and 4 bases, with 15 bases remaining between them. Germline CDR1 is LNHNV and CDR2 is YYDKDF (reference sequence). The CDR3 is 15 amino acids.

This clonotype has only a few counts. This chain uses TRBV6-1 with TRBJ2-7; 8 bases are shared with TRBD1. The CDR3 consists of 16 residues. The V and J ends lost 2 bases and 0 bases, in that order; junction bases with no gene match: 6. Germline V gene data show CDR1 as MNHNS and CDR2 as SASEGT. The CDR3 region is CASSEFQGATSYEQYF. In nucleotides, the CDR3 is TGTGCCAGCAGTGAATTTCAGGGGGCAACCTCCTACGAGCAGTACTTC.

Many counts were recorded for this clonotype. The chain recombines TRBV6-1 with TRBJ2-2; D is ambiguous. V was trimmed by 6 bases and J by 8 bases, leaving 10 bases between them. The CDR3 has 12 amino acids. Germline assignment: CDR1 MNHNS and CDR2 SASEGT. CDR3 sequence (DNA): TGTGCCAGCAGGGGGTTTGCGGGGGAGCTGTTTTTT. Translation gives CASRGFAGELFF.

In its sample, this clonotype was seen many times. The chain has TRBV27 and TRBJ1-2; D not certain. Trimming shortened V by 6 bases and J by 9 bases, and 17 bases separated the two germline ends. The CDR3 is 13 residues long. Germline V gene lookup returns CDR1 MNHEY and CDR2 SMNVEV (reference sequence). The CDR3 DNA is TGTGCCAGCAGCTCTGGACCGTCCGTACGCTACACCTTC. Protein product: CASSSGPSVRYTF.

The chain combines TRBV4-2 with TRBJ2-3; 13 positions match TRBD2. Germline CDR1 LGHNA, CDR2 YNFKEQ. The CDR3 has 17 amino acids. J lost 3 bases, V lost 4 bases, and 7 bases had no gene match. The CDR3 DNA reads as TGTGCCAGCAGCCGAGGACTAGCGGGAGAAAGAACAGATACGCAGTATTTT. Residues: CASSRGLAGERTDTQYF.

The V and J genes are TRBV10-3 and TRBJ1-1, with D possibly matching TRBD1 (5 bases). The CDR3 is 14 residues long. Per the germline V gene, CDR1 is ENHRY and CDR2 is SYGVKD. V shed 0 bases and J shed 3 bases, with 8 bases lying between them. CDR3 loop: CAISESEGYTEAFF. CDR3 nucleotide sequence: TGTGCCATCAGTGAGTCGGAGGGGTACACTGAAGCTTTCTTT.

This chain connects TRBV19 to TRBJ1-1, with TRBD1 matching 8 bases. The CDR3 covers 16 residues. The J segment lost 0 bases and the V segment lost 4 bases, leaving 7 bases of the junction unmatched. CDR1 is LNHDA, CDR2 SQIVND, per germline (reference sequence). The CDR3 coding sequence is TGTGCCAGTAGTAAGGGACAGGTTGTTATGAACACTGAAGCTTTCTTT. Amino acid sequence: CASSKGQVVMNTEAFF. The entire variable domain, with the rest obtained from reference TRBV19 and TRBJ1-1, is as follows: DGGITQSPKYLFRKEGQNVTLSCEQNLNHDAMYWYRQDPGQGLRLIYYSQIVNDFQKGDIAEGYSVSREKKESFPLTVTSAQKNPTAFYLCASSKGQVVMNTEAFFGQGTRLTVV.

This clonotype was observed many times. V gene TRBV11-2 combines with J gene TRBJ2-5, with 9 bases identical to TRBD1. The germline V gene encodes CDR1 SGHAT and CDR2 FQNNGV. This CDR3 has 15 residues. Trimming at V came to 2 bases and at J to 4 bases, leaving 5 bases not matched to a gene. The CDR3 coding sequence is TGTGCCAGCAGCTTACTACAGGGGGCTGGAGAGACCCAGTACTTC. Translation gives CASSLLQGAGETQYF.

This clonotype was detected many times. V and J are TRBV9 and TRBJ1-2; D is unclear. CDR1 SGDLS and CDR2 YYNGEE come from the germline V gene. The V gene lost 0 bases and the J gene lost 0 bases, with 15 bases spanning the gap. The CDR3 runs to 17 residues. CDR3 nucleotides: TGTGCCAGCAGCGTAGGACGGACGAATTCCTCTAACTATGGCTACACCTTC. This translates into CASSVGRTNSSNYGYTF.

The chain carries TRBV28 and TRBJ2-5, with D tentatively TRBD1 (5 bases). The CDR3 sequence is 14 residues long. Trimming took 4 bases from V and 5 from J, leaving 14 bases between them. The germline gives CDR1 MDHEN, CDR2 SYDVKM. CDR3 residues: CASSSRQLWETQYF. DNA for the CDR3: TGTGCCAGCAGTTCCCGACAGTTGTGGGAGACCCAGTACTTC.

The sample holds many counts of this clonotype. The chain links TRBV6-1 to TRBJ1-1; 7 bases match TRBD1. V lost 4 bases, J lost 0 bases, and 2 bases stayed unmatched. Germline lookup yields CDR1 MNHNS and CDR2 SASEGT. The CDR3 sequence is 14 residues long. In DNA form, the CDR3 reads TGTGCCAGCAGTGGGGACAGACTGAACACTGAAGCTTTCTTT. It translates to CASSGDRLNTEAFF.

This sequence joins TRBV7-8 and TRBJ1-5; D is unclear. This CDR3 spans 13 amino acids. V shed 5 bases and J shed 1 base, with 6 bases lying between them. CDR1 is SGHVS, CDR2 FQNEAQ, per germline. The DNA of the CDR3 is TGTGCCAGCAGCACTGAGAGCAATCAGCCCCAGCATTTT. It yields the protein CASSTESNQPQHF.

At least ten counts were recorded for this clonotype. The rearrangement joins TRBV4-2 to TRBJ2-2; tentatively, D is TRBD2 (5 bases). This CDR3 is 15 amino acids long. The germline V gene encodes CDR1 LGHNA and CDR2 YNFKEQ. Trimming left V 0 bases short and J 2 bases short, with 7 bases between. This CDR3 is CASSQDEGNTGELFF. As DNA, the CDR3 is TGTGCCAGCAGCCAAGACGAGGGAAACACCGGGGAGCTGTTTTTT.